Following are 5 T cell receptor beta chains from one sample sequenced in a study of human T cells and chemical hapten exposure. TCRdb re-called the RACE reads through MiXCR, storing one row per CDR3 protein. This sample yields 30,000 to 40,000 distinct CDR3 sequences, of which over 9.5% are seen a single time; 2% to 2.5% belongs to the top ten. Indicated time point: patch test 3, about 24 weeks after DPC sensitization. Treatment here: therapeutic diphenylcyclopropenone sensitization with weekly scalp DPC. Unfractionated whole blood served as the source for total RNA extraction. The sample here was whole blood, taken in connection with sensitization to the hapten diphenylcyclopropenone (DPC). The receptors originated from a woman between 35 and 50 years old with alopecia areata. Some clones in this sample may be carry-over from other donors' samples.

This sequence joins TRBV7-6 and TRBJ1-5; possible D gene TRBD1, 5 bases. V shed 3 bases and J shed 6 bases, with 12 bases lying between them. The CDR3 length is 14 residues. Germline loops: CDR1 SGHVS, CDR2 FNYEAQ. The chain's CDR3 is CASSFYGAGQPQHF. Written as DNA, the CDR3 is TGTGCCAGCAGCTTTTACGGGGCGGGTCAGCCCCAGCATTTT.

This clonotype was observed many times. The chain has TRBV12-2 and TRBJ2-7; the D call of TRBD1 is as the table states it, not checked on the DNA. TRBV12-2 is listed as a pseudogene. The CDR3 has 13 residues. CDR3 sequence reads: CASRWRQGREQYF. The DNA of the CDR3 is TGTGCAAGTCGCTGGAGACAGGGGCGCGAGCAGTACTTC.

The chain's CDR3 is CASKGGTRDTGELFF. Written as DNA, the CDR3 is TGTGCCAGCAAAGGAGGGACGAGGGACACCGGGGAGCTGTTTTTT. The chain uses TRBV2 and TRBJ2-2, with D perhaps TRBD2 (6 bases). Trimming took off 7 bases at V and 3 bases at J, with 15 bases between the two ends. Germline CDR1 is SNHLY and CDR2 is FYNNEI. The CDR3 runs to 15 residues.

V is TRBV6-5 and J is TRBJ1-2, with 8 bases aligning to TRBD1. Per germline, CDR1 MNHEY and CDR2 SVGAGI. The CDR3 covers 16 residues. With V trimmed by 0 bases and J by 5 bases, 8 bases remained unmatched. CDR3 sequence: CASSYSGTGQGYGYTF. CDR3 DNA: TGTGCCAGCAGTTACTCCGGGACAGGACAGGGATATGGCTACACCTTC.

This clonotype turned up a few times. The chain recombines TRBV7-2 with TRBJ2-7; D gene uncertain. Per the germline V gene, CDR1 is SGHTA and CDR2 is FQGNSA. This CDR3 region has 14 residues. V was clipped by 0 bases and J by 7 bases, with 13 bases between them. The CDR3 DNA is TGTGCCAGCAGCTTAGCGGCAGGCGCGTGGGAGCAGTACTTC. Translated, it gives CASSLAAGAWEQYF.